Each of the 21 T cell receptor beta chains below was sequenced from the same sample in a study of cytomegalovirus exposure and HLA in healthy donors. Both 60 Vbeta primers and 13 Jbeta primers went into the PCR. The table came from immunoSEQ multiplex PCR; TCRdb's copy has only in-frame clones and leaves some out. Of 170,000 or so clones listed, roughly 80% are singletons. Sequencing used PBMCs. All receptors derive from a woman between 45 and 60 years old in good health and CMV-seronegative.

The V gene is TRBV18, the J gene TRBJ2-5; 11 bases fit TRBD1. Germline V lookup: CDR1 KGHSH, CDR2 LQKENI. The CDR3 has 15 residues. With V trimmed by 2 bases and J by 2 bases, 1 base remained unmatched. In nucleotides, the CDR3 is TGTGCCAGCTCACCAGGGACAGGGGGGCAAGAGACCCAGTACTTC. Protein: CASSPGTGGQETQYF.

The V gene is TRBV5-1, the J gene TRBJ2-7; 7 nucleotides line up with TRBD1. Germline V gives CDR1 SGHRS, CDR2 YFSETQ. The CDR3 runs 13 residues. V was clipped by 5 bases and J by 3 bases; unmatched bases: 5. This CDR3 is CASSFGQDYEQYF. The CDR3 bases are TGCGCCAGCAGTTTTGGACAGGACTACGAGCAGTACTTC.

This chain connects TRBV7-3 to TRBJ2-2; D possibly corresponds to TRBD1 (6 bases). There are 14 residues in the CDR3. The V gene lost 4 bases and the J gene lost 4 bases, with 10 bases spanning the gap. CDR1 and CDR2 (germline): SGHTA, FQGTGA. The CDR3 nucleotides are TGTGCCAGCAGCTGGACAGAGGGCACCGGGGAGCTGTTTTTT. This sequence encodes CASSWTEGTGELFF.

The chain couples TRBV10-2 to TRBJ1-5; possible D gene TRBD1, 6 bases. This CDR3 comprises 14 residues. Trimming took 9 bases from V and 1 from J, leaving 13 bases between them. Per germline, CDR1 WSHSY and CDR2 SAAADI. DNA of the CDR3: TGCGCCAGTGCCGGACAGCAAAGCAATCAGCCCCAGCATTTT. Its protein product is CASAGQQSNQPQHF.

The chain employs TRBV5-1 and TRBJ1-1; D is unresolved. The V gene lost 1 base and the J gene lost 4 bases, with 14 bases spanning the gap. Germline V gene data show CDR1 as SGHRS and CDR2 as YFSETQ. The CDR3 loop spans 15 amino acids. The CDR3 protein is CASSLRTGKVTEAFF. The CDR3 DNA reads TGCGCCAGCAGCTTGCGTACGGGGAAGGTCACTGAAGCTTTCTTT.

The chain uses TRBV25-1 and TRBJ2-5, with 14 bases fitting TRBD2. This CDR3 is 16 amino acids long. Germline-derived CDR1 and CDR2 are MGHDK and SYGVNS. Germline trimming cut 4 bases from V and 5 bases from J; bases unmatched to any gene: 6. The CDR3 coding sequence is TGTGCCAGCAGTGCGACTAGCGGGAGGGCCGACGAGACCCAGTACTTC. Its translation: CASSATSGRADETQYF.

The rearrangement joins TRBV5-1 to TRBJ2-3; 7 bases line up with TRBD2. This CDR3 spans 15 amino acids. The germline V gene encodes CDR1 SGHRS and CDR2 YFSETQ. Trimming at V came to 0 bases and at J to 5 bases, leaving 6 bases not matched to a gene. CDR3: CASSLAAGVVDTQYF. CDR3 bases: TGCGCCAGCAGCTTGGCGGCGGGAGTTGTAGATACGCAGTATTTT.

CDR3 loop: CASSVLQGGIQYF. Here the CDR3 DNA reads TGTGCCAGCAGCGTACTCCAGGGCGGCATTCAGTACTTC. V gene TRBV9 combines with J gene TRBJ2-4, with D possibly being TRBD1 (5 bases). Trimming stripped 1 base from V and 9 bases from J, with 11 bases between. The CDR3 is 13 amino acids. Germline V CDR1 and CDR2: SGDLS, YYNGEE.

The CDR3 DNA reads TGTGCCAGCAGCGATCCCCTTAGGAGCAGTACAGATACGCAGTATTTT. Its translation is CASSDPLRSSTDTQYF. The chain has TRBV7-6 and TRBJ2-3; D is uncertain. The V end lost 5 bases, the J end lost 3 bases, and 18 bases lay between the germline ends. The germline V gene has CDR1 SGHVS and CDR2 FNYEAQ. The CDR3 is 16 amino acids.

CDR3 DNA: TGTGCCAGCAGGCGGGGAGTTACTAGCAATCAGCCCCAGCATTTT. Residues: CASRRGVTSNQPQHF. The rearrangement joins TRBV7-2 to TRBJ1-5; D is undetermined. The CDR3 runs 15 residues. V lost 6 bases, J lost 0 bases, and 12 bases lay in between. Germline V gives CDR1 SGHTA, CDR2 FQGNSA. The variable domain in full, with the rest retrieved from reference TRBV7-2 and TRBJ1-5, is GAGVSQSPSNKVTEKGKDVELRCDPISGHTALYWYRQSLGQGLEFLIYFQGNSAPDKSGLPSDRFSAERTGGSVSTLTIQRTQQEDSAVYLCASRRGVTSNQPQHFGDGTRLSIL.

This clone was observed a handful of times. The chain links TRBV30 to TRBJ2-1, with 14 bases aligning to TRBD2. Per germline, CDR1 GTSNPN and CDR2 SVGIG (reference sequence). This CDR3 region has 15 residues. Trimming at V came to 4 bases and at J to 9 bases, leaving 8 bases not matched to a gene. The CDR3 DNA reads as TGTGCCTGGACCTCGGGACTAGCGGGAGTCGGTGAGCAGTTCTTC. Translating gives CAWTSGLAGVGEQFF.

V usage is TRBV5-4 and J usage is TRBJ2-3; a possible D gene is TRBD2 (5 bases). The CDR3 sequence is 13 residues long. Germline values: CDR1 SGHNT, CDR2 YYREEE (reference sequence). V gave up 4 bases and J gave up 6 bases, with 12 bases separating them. The CDR3 bases are TGTGCCAGCAGCCGGGGTGAACTGGATACGCAGTATTTT. Amino acids: CASSRGELDTQYF.

The V and J genes are TRBV5-4 and TRBJ1-2, with 8 bases matching TRBD1. The CDR3 spans 16 residues. From germline, CDR1 is SGHNT and CDR2 YYREEE (reference sequence). V dropped 0 bases and J dropped 4; count of bases not matched to a gene: 8. In DNA, the CDR3 is TGTGCCAGCAGCTTGGAACAGGGGGGCGGCATCTATGGCTACACCTTC. It specifies CASSLEQGGGIYGYTF. Full variable domain (rest looked up from reference TRBV5-4 and TRBJ1-2): ETGVTQSPTHLIKTRGQQVTLRCSSQSGHNTVSWYQQALGQGPQFIFQYYREEENGRGNFPPRFSGLQFPNYSSELNVNALELDDSALYLCASSLEQGGGIYGYTFGSGTRLTVV.

The gene calls are TRBV10-3 and TRBJ1-1, with D possibly matching TRBD1 (5 bases). This CDR3 has 15 residues. Trimming pared 3 bases from V and 1 base from J, leaving 12 bases between. CDR1 and CDR2 from the germline V gene are ENHRY and SYGVKD. This chain's CDR3 is CAISDGRGRNTEAFF. The CDR3 region has the DNA TGTGCCATCAGTGATGGGAGGGGACGGAACACTGAAGCTTTCTTT.

The chain has TRBV6-5 and TRBJ2-3; tentative D call: TRBD2 (5 bases). V gave up 0 bases and J gave up 7 bases, with 8 bases separating them. The germline V gene has CDR1 MNHEY and CDR2 SVGAGI. CDR3 length: 13 residues. The CDR3 DNA reads TGTGCCAGCAGTTACTCACTAGGAAATACGCAGTATTTT. Translating it yields CASSYSLGNTQYF.

As concerns this clone: The junction does not match germline at one end; this may be a read error. CDR3 nucleotides: TGTGCCTGCAGCTCACGCGCCCAGGGGTACGAGCAGTACTTC. It specifies CACSSRAQGYEQYF. V is TRBV7-9 and J is TRBJ2-7; possible D gene TRBD1, 6 bases. The CDR3 spans 14 residues. In germline, CDR1 is SEHNR, CDR2 FQNEAQ (reference sequence).

V usage is TRBV5-1 and J usage is TRBJ2-5; 10 bases are shared with TRBD2. The CDR3 has 15 residues. The germline V gene encodes CDR1 SGHRS and CDR2 YFSETQ. After removal of 4 bases from V and 5 bases from J, the junction contained 8 bases not matched to a gene. The CDR3 DNA reads as TGCGCCAGCAGCGTAGATGGGACTAGCGAGGAGACCCAGTACTTC. As protein: CASSVDGTSEETQYF.

The chain uses TRBV11-1 and TRBJ2-1; no reliable D call. The CDR3 has 15 residues. Germline V gene lookup returns CDR1 SGHAT and CDR2 FQDESV (reference sequence). V was cut by 5 bases and J by 3 bases, with 14 bases left in between. CDR3 protein: CASSPRSEIYNEQFF. As DNA, the CDR3 is TGTGCCAGCAGCCCTCGCTCGGAGATCTACAATGAGCAGTTCTTC.

V gene TRBV28 combines with J gene TRBJ1-1, with 7 bases that match TRBD1. This CDR3 contains 16 residues. Germline CDR1 reads MDHEN; CDR2 reads SYDVKM. Trimming took 4 bases from V and 0 from J; bases not matched to a gene: 8. The CDR3 DNA is TGTGCCAGCAGTTCACGGGACAGAACCATGAACACTGAAGCTTTCTTT. Amino acids: CASSSRDRTMNTEAFF.

In its sample, this clone was seen a few times. J is TRBJ1-5 and V is TRBV4-1; no firm D call. From germline, CDR1 is MGHRA and CDR2 YSYEKL. The CDR3 covers 13 residues. Trimming took off 1 base at V and 9 bases at J, with 10 bases between the two ends. CDR3 residues: CASSQVRRGPQHF. In DNA, the CDR3 is TGCGCCAGCAGCCAAGTCCGCCGAGGGCCCCAGCATTTT.

V gene TRBV6-1 combines with J gene TRBJ1-2, with TRBD1 as a possible D gene (6 bases). Germline CDR1 and CDR2: MNHNS and SASEGT. This CDR3 region has 13 residues. The V end was cut by 2 bases, the J end by 4 bases, with 8 bases between. The CDR3 sequence: CASSEQGSYGYTF. CDR3 sequence (DNA): TGTGCCAGCAGTGAACAGGGGTCCTATGGCTACACCTTC.